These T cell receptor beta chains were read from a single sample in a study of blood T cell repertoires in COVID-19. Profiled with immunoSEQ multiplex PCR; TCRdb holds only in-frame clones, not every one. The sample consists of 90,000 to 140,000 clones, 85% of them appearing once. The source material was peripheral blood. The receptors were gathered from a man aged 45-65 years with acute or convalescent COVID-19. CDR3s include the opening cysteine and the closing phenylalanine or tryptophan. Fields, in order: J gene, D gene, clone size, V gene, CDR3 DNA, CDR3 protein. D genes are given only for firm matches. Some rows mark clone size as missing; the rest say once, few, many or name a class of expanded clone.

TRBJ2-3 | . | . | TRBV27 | TGTGCCAGCAGTACTCAGACAGCCACAGATACGCAGTATTTT | CASSTQTATDTQYF
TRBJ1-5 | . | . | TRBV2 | TGTGCCAGCAGTGTAGAAAGAGGGAATCAGCCCCAGCATTTT | CASSVERGNQPQHF
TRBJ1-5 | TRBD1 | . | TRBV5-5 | TGTGCCAGCAGCCGGACAGGGAACGTCGGCAATCAGCCCCAGCATTTT | CASSRTGNVGNQPQHF
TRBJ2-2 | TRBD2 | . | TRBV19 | TGTGCCAGTAGTATGCCTAGCGGGGGGGCGGTCGGGGAGCTGTTTTTT | CASSMPSGGAVGELFF
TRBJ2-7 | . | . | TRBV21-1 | TGTGCCAGCAGCAAAGCGAACTTTCCCTACGAGCAGTACTTC | CASSKANFPYEQYF
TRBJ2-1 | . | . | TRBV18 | TGTGCCAGCTCAAGGGATCTAGCATTCGAGCAGTTCTTC | CASSRDLAFEQFF
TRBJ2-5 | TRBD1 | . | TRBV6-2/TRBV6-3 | TGTGCCAGCAGTCAAGGGGGAAGGGGGCTAGAGACCCAGTACTTC | CASSQGGRGLETQYF
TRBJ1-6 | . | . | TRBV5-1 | TGCGCCAGCAGCTTGGCTCCGCAGGGTTATTCTTCACCCCTCCACTTT | CASSLAPQGYSSPLHF
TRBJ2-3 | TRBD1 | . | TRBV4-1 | TGCGCCAGCAGCCACCCCCTGGGACAGGGTGTAGACACAGATACGCAGTATTTT | CASSHPLGQGVDTDTQYF
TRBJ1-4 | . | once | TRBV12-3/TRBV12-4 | TGTGCCAGCAGCTACACTAATGAAAAACTGTTTTTT | CASSYTNEKLFF
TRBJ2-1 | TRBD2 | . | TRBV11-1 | TGTGCCAGCAGCTTAGAGCGGGAGGGCCGCGAGCAGTTCTTC | CASSLEREGREQFF
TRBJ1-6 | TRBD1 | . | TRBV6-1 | TGTGCCAGCAGTGAGCGGAGCAGGGGGCGATCACCCCTCCACTTT | CASSERSRGRSPLHF
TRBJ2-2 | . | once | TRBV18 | TGTGCCAGCTCACCTTTCCGGGACAAGAACACCGGGGAGCTGTTTTTT | CASSPFRDKNTGELFF
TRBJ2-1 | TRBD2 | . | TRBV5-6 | TGTGCCAGCAGCCCTCGGAGGCTAGCGGGAGAGAATGAGCAGTTCTTC | CASSPRRLAGENEQFF
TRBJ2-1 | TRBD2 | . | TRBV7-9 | TGTGCCAGCAGCTTAAGCGGGGGGGCCTGGAATGAGCAGTTCTTC | CASSLSGGAWNEQFF
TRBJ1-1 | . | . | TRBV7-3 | TGTGCCAGCAGCTTTTCTAGGTTAGGGGACACTGAAGCTTTCTTT | CASSFSRLGDTEAFF